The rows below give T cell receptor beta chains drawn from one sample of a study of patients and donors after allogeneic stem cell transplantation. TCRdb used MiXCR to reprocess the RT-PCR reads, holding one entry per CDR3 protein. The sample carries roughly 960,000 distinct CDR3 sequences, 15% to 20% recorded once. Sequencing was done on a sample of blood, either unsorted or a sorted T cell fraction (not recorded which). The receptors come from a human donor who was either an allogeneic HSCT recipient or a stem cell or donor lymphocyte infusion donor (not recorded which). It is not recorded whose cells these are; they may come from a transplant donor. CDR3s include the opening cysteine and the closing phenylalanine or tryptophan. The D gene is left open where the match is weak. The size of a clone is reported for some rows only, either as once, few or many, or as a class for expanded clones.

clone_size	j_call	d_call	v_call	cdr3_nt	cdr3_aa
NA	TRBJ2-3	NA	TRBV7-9	TGTGCCAGCGGTGGGGTGTTTAGCACAGATACGCAGTATTTT	CASGGVFSTDTQYF
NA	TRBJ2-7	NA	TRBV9	TGTGCCAGCAGTCGCGGAGAGGGGCAGGGCGTTAGCTCCTACGAGCAGTACTTC	CASSRGEGQGVSSYEQYF
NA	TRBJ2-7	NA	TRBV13	TGTGCCAGCAGCCTAGGGGCCCTGGAGCAGTACTTC	CASSLGALEQYF
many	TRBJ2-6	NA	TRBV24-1	TGTGCCACCAGTGACGCGACAGTAGGGGCCAACGTCCTGACTTTC	CATSDATVGANVLTF
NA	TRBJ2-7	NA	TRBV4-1	TGCGCCAGCAGCCAATCGTTCGGACAGCGCAACTACGAGCAGTACTTC	CASSQSFGQRNYEQYF
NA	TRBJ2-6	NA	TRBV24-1	TGTGCCACCAGTGCCGGCGCCTCTGCCAGCTCTGGGGCCAACGTCCTGACTTTC	CATSAGASASSGANVLTF
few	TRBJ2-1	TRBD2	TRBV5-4	TGTGCCAGCAGCTTGGATCTGCGGGGGGGCCTCAATGAGCAGTTCTTC	CASSLDLRGGLNEQFF
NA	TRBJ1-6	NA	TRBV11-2	TGTGCCAGCAGCTTAGATTGGTCCAAATCACCCCTCCACTTT	CASSLDWSKSPLHF
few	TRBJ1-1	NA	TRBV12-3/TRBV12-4	TGTGCCAGCCTTCTCCTCCGGACGGCGAACACTGAAGCTTTCTTT	CASLLLRTANTEAFF
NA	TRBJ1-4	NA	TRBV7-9	TGTGCCAGCAGCCCCTCGGGGTTAGAAAAACTGTTTTTT	CASSPSGLEKLFF
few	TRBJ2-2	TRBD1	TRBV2	TGTGCCAGCAGTGAATTACAGGGGGCCGGGGAGCTGTTTTTT	CASSELQGAGELFF
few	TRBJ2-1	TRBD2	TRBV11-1	TGTGCCAGCAGCCTACCCGGGACTAGCGGGGGAGGCGATGAGCAGTTCTTC	CASSLPGTSGGGDEQFF
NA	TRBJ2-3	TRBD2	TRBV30	TGTGCCCAAACCCCTAGCGGGGGGGCCTCAGATACGCAGTATTTT	CAQTPSGGASDTQYF
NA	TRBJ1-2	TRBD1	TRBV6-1	TGTGCCAGCAGTGAAGCTAGCGAGGGGGCGCGAGGCTTCTATGGCTACACCTTC	CASSEASEGARGFYGYTF
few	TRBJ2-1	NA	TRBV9	TGTGCCAGCAGTGGGGCAAACAATGAGCAGTTCTTC	CASSGANNEQFF
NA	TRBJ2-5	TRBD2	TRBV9	TGTGCCAGCAGCGTAAGGGGGACAGCGGGAGGACAAGAGACCCAGTACTTC	CASSVRGTAGGQETQYF
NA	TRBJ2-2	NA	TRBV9	TGTGCCAGCAGCCCGAGGGGCAGGGACGACACCGGGGAGCTGTTTTTT	CASSPRGRDDTGELFF
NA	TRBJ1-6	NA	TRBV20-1	TGCAGTGCTAGAGATAGCACACGTAATTCACCCCTCCACTTT	CSARDSTRNSPLHF
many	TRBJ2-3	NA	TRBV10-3	TGTGCCATCAGTGAGTACAGGCAGGGCACAGATACGCAGTATTTT	CAISEYRQGTDTQYF
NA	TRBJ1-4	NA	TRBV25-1	TGTGCCAGCAGCCAAGGCAGGGCTTTCGAAAAACTGTTTTTT	CASSQGRAFEKLFF
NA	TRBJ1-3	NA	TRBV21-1	TGTGCCAGCAGCACCGACACCGGGACAGCCCCACGTCCTGGAAACACCATATATTTT	CASSTDTGTAPRPGNTIYF
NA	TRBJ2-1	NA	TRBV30	TGTGCCTGGAGTGTATTCGAGTTTTGGCCCCAGAGCTCCTACAATGAGCAGTTCTTC	CAWSVFEFWPQSSYNEQFF
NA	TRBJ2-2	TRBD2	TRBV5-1	TGCGCCAGCAGCTTGGGGACTAGCAGGAACACCGGGGAGCTGTTTTTT	CASSLGTSRNTGELFF
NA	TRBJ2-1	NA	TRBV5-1	TGCGCCAGCAGCTTTGTTCCGGGGAGGCCATACAATGAGCAGTTCTTC	CASSFVPGRPYNEQFF
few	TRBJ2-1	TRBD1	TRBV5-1	TGCGCCAGCAGCTTGGGGCCACAGGGGGCCTACAATGAGCAGTTCTTC	CASSLGPQGAYNEQFF
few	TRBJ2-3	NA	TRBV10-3	TGTGCCATCAGTGCGGGGGATACGCAGTATTTT	CAISAGDTQYF
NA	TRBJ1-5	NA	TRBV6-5	TGTGCCAGCAGTTACTTTAATCGAGGGCTAGGTCAGCCCCAGCATTTT	CASSYFNRGLGQPQHF
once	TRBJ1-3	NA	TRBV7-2	TGTGCCAGCAGCTTGATGGGGCGAACCTCTGGAAACACCATATATTTT	CASSLMGRTSGNTIYF
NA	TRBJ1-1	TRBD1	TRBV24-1	TGTGCCACCAGTGAGACAGGGAGGACTGAAGCTTTCTTT	CATSETGRTEAFF
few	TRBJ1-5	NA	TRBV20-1	TGCAGTGCTTCCCGGACAGGCAATCAGCCCCAGCATTTT	CSASRTGNQPQHF
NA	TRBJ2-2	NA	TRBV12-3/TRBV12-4	TGTGCCAGCAGTTTATCTGGGGGTGGCGGGGAGCTGTTTTTT	CASSLSGGGGELFF
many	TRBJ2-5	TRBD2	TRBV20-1	TGCAGTGCTGGACTAGCGGGTCAAGAGACCCAGTACTTC	CSAGLAGQETQYF
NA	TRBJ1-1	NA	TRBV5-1	TGCGCCAGCAGCTCCTCGGGACAAAACACTGAAGCTTTCTTT	CASSSSGQNTEAFF
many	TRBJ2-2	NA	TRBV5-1	TGCGCCAGCAGCTTGGGGGGCACCACCGGGGAGCTGTTTTTT	CASSLGGTTGELFF
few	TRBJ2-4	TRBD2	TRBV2	TGTGCCAGCAGTGAAAGGCTAGCGGGAGTCAAAAACATTCAGTACTTC	CASSERLAGVKNIQYF
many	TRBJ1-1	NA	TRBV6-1	TGTGCCAGCAGTGACAGGGCCATGAACACTGAAGCTTTCTTT	CASSDRAMNTEAFF
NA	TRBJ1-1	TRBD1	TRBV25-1	TGTGCCACCAGTGGGTTCGGGCAGGGGGCATCTGAAGCTTTCTTT	CATSGFGQGASEAFF
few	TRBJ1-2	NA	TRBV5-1	TGCGCCAGCAGCTTTGGAGGGCACGAAGCTAACTATGGCTACACCTTC	CASSFGGHEANYGYTF
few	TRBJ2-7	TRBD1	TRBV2	TGTGCCAGCGGAATCCGGGACAGGGGCTCACTCTACGAGCAGTACTTC	CASGIRDRGSLYEQYF
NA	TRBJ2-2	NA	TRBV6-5	TGTGCCAGCAGTTACTCGCTCCGGGGCACCGGGGAGCTGTTTTTT	CASSYSLRGTGELFF
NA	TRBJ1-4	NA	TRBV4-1	TGCGCCAGCAGCCAAGATCACGGGGAGGGTGAAAAACTGTTTTTT	CASSQDHGEGEKLFF
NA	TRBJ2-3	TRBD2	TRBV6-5	TGTGCCAGCAGTTACATCTTAGTAGCGGGGACTAGCACAGATACGCAGTATTTT	CASSYILVAGTSTDTQYF
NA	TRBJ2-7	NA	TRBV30	TGTGCCTGGAGCCAGGGGTCGAACGAGCAGTACTTC	CAWSQGSNEQYF
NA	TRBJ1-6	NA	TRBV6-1	TGTGCCAGCAAAATACAGGTTTATAATTCACCCCTCCACTTT	CASKIQVYNSPLHF
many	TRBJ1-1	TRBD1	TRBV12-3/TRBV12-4	TGTGCCAGCAGTCCCTCTACAGGGGTGAACACTGAAGCTTTCTTT	CASSPSTGVNTEAFF
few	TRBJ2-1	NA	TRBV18	TGTGCCAGCTCACGGTCCTCTATCGGGGGAGGACACAATGAGCAGTTCTTC	CASSRSSIGGGHNEQFF
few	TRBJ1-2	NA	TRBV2	TGTGCCAGCAGTGTGGTTGGCTACACCTTC	CASSVVGYTF
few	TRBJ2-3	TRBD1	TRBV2	TGTGCCAGCAGTGGTGACAGGGGAAGGGGAACCGGAGATACGCAGTATTTT	CASSGDRGRGTGDTQYF
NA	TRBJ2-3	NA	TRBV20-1	TGCAGTGCTAGACGTAACCGAGACTCCGTTTGGGGCACAGATGCGCAGTATTTT	CSARRNRDSVWGTDAQYF
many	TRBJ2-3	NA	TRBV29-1	TGCAGCGTTGATCCCAGGGCCCCCGCAGATACGCAGTATTTT	CSVDPRAPADTQYF
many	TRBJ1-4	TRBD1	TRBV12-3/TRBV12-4	TGTGCCAGCAGCCTAGACAGGGGTAATGAAAAACTGTTTTTT	CASSLDRGNEKLFF
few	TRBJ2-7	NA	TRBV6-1	TGTGCCAGCAGTCACAGGCCACCTTTAGAGCAGTACTTC	CASSHRPPLEQYF
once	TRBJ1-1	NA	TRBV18	TGTGCCAGCTCAGGGTTCTCTGGGGGGAACACTGAAGCTTTCTTT	CASSGFSGGNTEAFF
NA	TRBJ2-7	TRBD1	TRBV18	TGTGCCAGCTCACAGGGACAGGGCAGCGGAGGGGAGCAGTACTTC	CASSQGQGSGGEQYF
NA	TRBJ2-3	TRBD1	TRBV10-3	TGTGCCATCGGGCCGGGACAGGGGGCGGGGACAGATACGCAGTATTTT	CAIGPGQGAGTDTQYF
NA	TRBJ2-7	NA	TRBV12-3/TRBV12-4	TGTGCCAGCAGCCTCGTTGGCAGTGGGTACGAGCAGTACTTC	CASSLVGSGYEQYF
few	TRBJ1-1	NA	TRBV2	TGTGCCAGCAGTGAAGCGCTACGTCTGGATTCGGGTAGAGCTTTCTTT	CASSEALRLDSGRAFF